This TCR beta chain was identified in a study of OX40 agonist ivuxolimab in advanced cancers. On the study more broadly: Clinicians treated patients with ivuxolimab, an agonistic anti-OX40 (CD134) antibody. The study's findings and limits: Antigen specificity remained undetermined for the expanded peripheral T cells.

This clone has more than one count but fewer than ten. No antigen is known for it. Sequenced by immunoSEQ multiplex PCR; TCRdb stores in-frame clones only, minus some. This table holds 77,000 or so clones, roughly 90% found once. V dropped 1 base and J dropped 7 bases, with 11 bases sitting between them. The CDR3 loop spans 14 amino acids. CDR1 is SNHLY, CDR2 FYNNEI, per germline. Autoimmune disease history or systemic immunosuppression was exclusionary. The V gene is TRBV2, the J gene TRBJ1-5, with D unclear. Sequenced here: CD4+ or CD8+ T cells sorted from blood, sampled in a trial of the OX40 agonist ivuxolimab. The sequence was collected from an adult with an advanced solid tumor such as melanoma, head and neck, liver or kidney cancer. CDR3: CASSEGRMGQPQHF. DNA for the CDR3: TGTGCCAGCAGTGAAGGGAGGATGGGGCAGCCCCAGCATTTT.